Each of the 30 T cell receptor beta chains below was sequenced from the same sample in a study of shared clonotypes between healthy human individuals. The table came from immunoSEQ multiplex PCR; TCRdb's copy has only in-frame clones and leaves some out. The sample records 2 million to 2.5 million clones, around 95% being singletons. The specimen sequenced was naive CD4+ T cells sorted from blood. Subset given: CD45RA+ positively selected. Receptor source: a man in his late teens or twenties in good health.

The chain couples TRBV6-5 to TRBJ2-7, with 10 bases aligning to TRBD2. The CDR3 covers 15 residues. With V trimmed by 5 bases and J by 2 bases, 6 bases remained unmatched. CDR1 and CDR2 (germline): MNHEY, SVGAGI. This chain's CDR3 is CASSGGLAGAYEQYF. Written as DNA, the CDR3 is TGTGCCAGCAGTGGCGGGCTAGCGGGGGCCTACGAGCAGTACTTC.

This clone was seen only once. V gene TRBV5-1 combines with J gene TRBJ2-7; 8 bases agree with TRBD2. Losses at the gene ends were 4 bases for V and 0 bases for J; bases not matched to a gene: 9. The germline V gene has CDR1 SGHRS and CDR2 YFSETQ. This CDR3 is built from 16 residues. The CDR3: CASSQLSGVSSYEQYF. CDR3 bases: TGCGCCAGCAGCCAACTTAGCGGGGTGAGCTCCTACGAGCAGTACTTC.

The rearrangement uses TRBV7-2 and TRBJ2-7; maybe TRBD1 (5 bases). Trimming stripped 2 bases from V and 6 bases from J, with 17 bases between. Germline V gene lookup returns CDR1 SGHTA and CDR2 FQGNSA. This CDR3 comprises 15 residues. The CDR3 region is CASSLMKGQGFEQYF. The CDR3 DNA follows: TGTGCCAGCAGCTTAATGAAGGGCCAGGGATTCGAGCAGTACTTC.

A remark on this clone: A read error may produce the germline difference seen at one junction end. Other DNA sequences in the same sample also yield this CDR3. The CDR3 DNA reads as TGCAGTGCCTCGGACACTGAGGCTTTCTTT. Translating it yields CSASDTEAFF. V and J are TRBV20-1 and TRBJ1-1; perhaps TRBD1 as D (5 bases). CDR1 is DFQATT, CDR2 SNEGSKA, per germline (reference sequence). This CDR3 region has 10 residues.

This chain uses TRBV30 with TRBJ2-7, with D possibly being TRBD1 (6 bases). The CDR3 has 12 amino acids. V lost 3 bases to trimming and J lost 12 bases, with 18 bases between them. Germline V lookup: CDR1 GTSNPN, CDR2 SVGIG (reference sequence). The DNA of the CDR3 is TGTGCCTGGAGATTTTTACAGGGAAATATGTACTTC. The encoded protein is CAWRFLQGNMYF.

The rearrangement links TRBV5-1 to TRBJ1-2; 7 bases map to TRBD1. The J segment lost 7 bases and the V segment lost 4 bases, leaving 7 bases of the junction unmatched. This CDR3 is 13 amino acids long. Germline loops: CDR1 SGHRS, CDR2 YFSETQ. In DNA, the CDR3 is TGCGCCAGCAGCCCAGGACAGGTCGGTGGCTACACCTTC. Protein sequence: CASSPGQVGGYTF.

The chain has TRBV6-6 and TRBJ1-3; D perhaps matches TRBD1 (5 bases). The V end was cut by 6 bases, the J end by 7 bases, with 10 bases between. Germline V gene lookup returns CDR1 MNHNY and CDR2 SVGAGI (reference sequence). This CDR3 contains 12 residues. The CDR3 here is CASSLRGNTIYF. In DNA form, the CDR3 reads TGTGCCAGCAGCCTTCGGGGGAACACCATATATTTT.

The chain uses TRBV5-4 and TRBJ2-1; D is ambiguous. The CDR3 is made up of 12 amino acids. Trimming removed 0 bases at V and 10 bases at J, with 8 bases between. The germline gives CDR1 SGHNT, CDR2 YYREEE (reference sequence). CDR3 loop: CASSLANREQFF. The DNA of the CDR3 is TGTGCCAGCAGCTTGGCCAACCGGGAGCAGTTCTTC.

On this clone: This same CDR3 is encoded by further DNA sequences in the sample. The chain carries TRBV9 and TRBJ2-3, with no clear D. The CDR3 is made up of 13 amino acids. Looked up from germline, CDR1 is SGDLS and CDR2 is YYNGEE. Trimming left V 0 bases short and J 4 bases short, with 6 bases between. The CDR3 reads CASSVGTADTQYF. The CDR3 DNA follows: TGTGCCAGCAGCGTAGGTACAGCAGATACGCAGTATTTT.

The chain recombines TRBV6-5 with TRBJ2-7; D call uncertain. V was cut by 7 bases and J by 5 bases, with 9 bases left in between. Looked up from germline, CDR1 is MNHEY and CDR2 is SVGAGI. This CDR3 spans 11 amino acids. CDR3 loop: CASTERDEQYF. The CDR3 nucleotides read TGTGCCAGCACTGAACGGGACGAGCAGTACTTC.

This rearrangement joins TRBV10-2 to TRBJ2-1, with TRBD2 matching over 8 bases. Losses at the gene ends were 6 bases for V and 4 bases for J; bases not matched to a gene: 5. The CDR3 spans 14 residues. Germline CDR1 reads WSHSY; CDR2 reads SAAADI. CDR3: CASRWASGYNEQFF. DNA of the CDR3: TGCGCCAGCAGGTGGGCTAGCGGGTACAATGAGCAGTTCTTC.

V gene TRBV27 combines with J gene TRBJ1-6, with D perhaps matching TRBD1 (5 bases). Germline CDR1 and CDR2: MNHEY and SMNVEV (reference sequence). CDR3 length: 15 amino acids. V was cut by 6 bases and J by 5 bases, with 14 bases left in between. CDR3 sequence (DNA): TGTGCCAGCAGCCAGACAGAGGCGAATAATTCACCCCTCCACTTT. The encoded protein is CASSQTEANNSPLHF.

The chain carries TRBV7-2 and TRBJ1-1; D may be TRBD1 (6 bases). With 1 base removed from V and 1 base from J, the gap between germline ends came to 13 bases. CDR1 is SGHTA and CDR2 is FQGNSA in the germline V gene. The CDR3 totals 16 residues. CDR3 in amino acids: CASSLEGDTRNTEAFF. As DNA, the CDR3 is TGTGCCAGCAGCTTAGAGGGGGACACCCGGAACACTGAAGCTTTCTTT.

V usage is TRBV11-3 and J usage is TRBJ2-5; 12 bases map to TRBD2. The J segment lost 5 bases and the V segment lost 4 bases, leaving 8 bases of the junction unmatched. CDR1 is SGHNT and CDR2 is YENEEA in the germline V gene. The CDR3 covers 16 residues. DNA for the CDR3: TGTGCCAGCAGCTCCCGACTAGCGGGAGAGTCGGAGACCCAGTACTTC. This encodes CASSSRLAGESETQYF. Filled out from reference TRBV11-3 and TRBJ2-5, the complete variable domain reads EAGVVQSPRYKIIEKKQPVAFWCNPISGHNTLYWYLQNLGQGPELLIRYENEEAVDDSQLPKDRFSAERLKGVDSTLKIQPAELGDSAVYLCASSSRLAGESETQYFGPGTRLLVL.

The chain has TRBV11-3 and TRBJ2-5; 7 nucleotides align to TRBD2. CDR1 and CDR2 (germline): SGHNT, YENEEA. V shed 3 bases, J shed 4 bases, and the junction held 2 bases outside the gene matches. The CDR3 is made up of 13 amino acids. The CDR3 loop is CASSFGGGETQYF. In DNA form, the CDR3 reads TGTGCCAGCAGCTTTGGGGGGGGAGAGACCCAGTACTTC.

The J gene is TRBJ2-7, the V gene TRBV6-1; D is undetermined. The germline V and J ends were trimmed by 8 bases and 4 bases, with 18 bases remaining between them. The CDR3 covers 14 residues. Looked up from germline, CDR1 is MNHNS and CDR2 is SASEGT. The CDR3 DNA reads TGTGCCAGCCGCCGACAAGCGAAAGGGTACGAGCAGTACTTC. Translated, it gives CASRRQAKGYEQYF.

The chain employs TRBV2 and TRBJ2-7, with a possible D match to TRBD1 (6 bases). Germline CDR1 and CDR2: SNHLY and FYNNEI. V dropped 5 bases and J dropped 2 bases, with 22 bases sitting between them. This CDR3 spans 17 amino acids. The CDR3 loop reads CASSPRRTGRVTYEQYF. CDR3 in DNA: TGTGCCAGCAGTCCCCGTAGAACAGGGAGAGTTACCTACGAGCAGTACTTC. Variable domain in full (rest from reference TRBV2 and TRBJ2-7): EPEVTQTPSHQVTQMGQEVILRCVPISNHLYFYWYRQILGQKVEFLVSFYNNEISEKSEIFDDQFSVERPDGSNFTLKIRSTKLEDSAMYFCASSPRRTGRVTYEQYFGPGTRLTVT.

This rearrangement joins TRBV18 to TRBJ1-3; D might be TRBD1 (5 bases). There are 17 residues in the CDR3. V lost 0 bases to trimming and J lost 0 bases, with 12 bases between them. Germline values: CDR1 KGHSH, CDR2 LQKENI. As DNA, the CDR3 is TGTGCCAGCTCACCACCTGGGACGAAGAACTCTGGAAACACCATATATTTT. This translates into CASSPPGTKNSGNTIYF.

V and J are TRBV27 and TRBJ1-2; TRBD1 might be the D (6 bases). Trimming shortened V by 2 bases and J by 4 bases, and 14 bases separated the two germline ends. The CDR3 loop spans 15 amino acids. The germline gives CDR1 MNHEY, CDR2 SMNVEV (reference sequence). CDR3 sequence reads: CASSLITGSVYGYTF. In DNA form, the CDR3 reads TGTGCCAGCAGTTTAATAACAGGGAGCGTCTATGGCTACACCTTC.

The chain is built from TRBV2 and TRBJ1-2; no clear D. The length of the CDR3 is 12 residues. The germline gives CDR1 SNHLY, CDR2 FYNNEI. Between the trimmed V and J ends, which lost 4 bases and 8 bases, there was a span of 11 bases. The DNA for the CDR3 is TGTGCCAGCAGTGCGGACGTGGAGGGCTACACCTTC. It is translated as CASSADVEGYTF.

On this clone: Other DNA sequences within the sample encode an identical CDR3. The chain carries TRBV29-1 and TRBJ1-1; 8 bases align to TRBD1. Germline V lookup: CDR1 SQVTM, CDR2 ANQGSEA. The CDR3 sequence is 13 residues long. With 7 bases clipped from V and 1 base from J, the junction kept 5 bases outside the gene matches. CDR3 sequence (DNA): TGCAGCGCTGGACAGGGTAGGAACACTGAAGCTTTCTTT. Translation gives CSAGQGRNTEAFF.

The CDR3 loop is CASSQASGLGYTF. CDR3 nucleotides: TGTGCCAGCAGCCAAGCCTCCGGGCTGGGCTACACCTTC. The chain combines TRBV14 with TRBJ1-2, with unresolved D. Germline V lookup: CDR1 SGHDN, CDR2 FVKESK. Trimming removed 1 base from V and 8 bases from J, with 11 bases in between. The CDR3 sequence is 13 residues long.

The CDR3 coding sequence is TGTGCCACCCTAGTAGAGCAGTACTTC. Its translation is CATLVEQYF. This rearrangement joins TRBV5-4 to TRBJ2-7; D gene uncertain. The CDR3 spans 9 residues. The germline gives CDR1 SGHNT, CDR2 YYREEE (reference sequence). V shed 9 bases and J shed 7 bases, with 8 bases lying between them. The full variable domain, in which reference TRBV5-4 and TRBJ2-7 provide the parts outside the CDR3, is ETGVTQSPTHLIKTRGQQVTLRCSSQSGHNTVSWYQQALGQGPQFIFQYYREEENGRGNFPPRFSGLQFPNYSSELNVNALELDDSALYLCATLVEQYFGPGTRLTVT.

The chain employs TRBV7-2 and TRBJ2-1; tentatively, D is TRBD2 (7 bases). The CDR3 is 15 amino acids. The V and J ends lost 5 bases and 8 bases respectively, with 19 bases between them. Looked up from germline, CDR1 is SGHTA and CDR2 is FQGNSA. The CDR3 reads CASSPRGGLADEQFF. CDR3 coding DNA: TGTGCCAGCAGCCCCCGCGGGGGCCTCGCGGATGAGCAGTTCTTC.

The table lists this clone with a count of one. V gene TRBV30 combines with J gene TRBJ2-1; D may correspond to TRBD1 or TRBD2 (6 bases each). Trimming shortened V by 5 bases and J by 0 bases, and 14 bases separated the two germline ends. The CDR3 extends over 15 amino acids. Germline assignment: CDR1 GTSNPN and CDR2 SVGIG (reference sequence). The CDR3 DNA sequence: TGTGCCTGGGTGGGGGGCCCGAGCTCCTACAATGAGCAGTTCTTC. This encodes CAWVGGPSSYNEQFF.

A note on this clone: Other DNA sequences from this sample encode an identical CDR3 as well. J is TRBJ2-5 and V is TRBV4-1; D unclear. The CDR3 is 13 residues long. V lost 4 bases and J lost 1, with 7 bases in between. Germline V gene data show CDR1 as MGHRA and CDR2 as YSYEKL. In nucleotides, the CDR3 is TGCGCCAGCAGCCGGGCCCTCCAAGAGACCCAGTACTTC. This codes for CASSRALQETQYF.

The rearrangement joins TRBV7-9 to TRBJ2-1; 8 bases fit TRBD2. With 0 bases clipped from V and 10 bases from J, the junction kept 8 bases outside the gene matches. From germline, CDR1 is SEHNR and CDR2 FQNEAQ (reference sequence). The CDR3 runs to 15 residues. The CDR3 spells CASSLAAGASGEQFF. CDR3 DNA: TGTGCCAGCAGCTTAGCAGCGGGAGCCTCGGGCGAGCAGTTCTTC.

The rearrangement links TRBV5-1 to TRBJ2-5, with TRBD2 identical over 15 bases. V was clipped by 0 bases and J by 5 bases; unmatched bases: 5. Looked up from germline, CDR1 is SGHRS and CDR2 is YFSETQ. The CDR3 totals 17 residues. CDR3 nucleotides: TGCGCCAGCAGCTTGGAGGGACTAGCGGGAGGCCAGGAGACCCAGTACTTC. Its protein product is CASSLEGLAGGQETQYF.

The chain has TRBV18 and TRBJ1-2; D possibly corresponds to TRBD1 (6 bases). Looked up from germline, CDR1 is KGHSH and CDR2 is LQKENI. V was cut by 6 bases and J by 2 bases, with 10 bases left in between. This CDR3 has 13 residues. CDR3 protein: CASSEGGNYGYTF. The CDR3, as DNA: TGTGCCAGCTCCGAAGGGGGGAACTATGGCTACACCTTC.

This chain connects TRBV6-1 to TRBJ1-6; 9 bases map to TRBD1. The CDR3 has 15 amino acids. Per the germline V gene, CDR1 is MNHNS and CDR2 is SASEGT. After removal of 5 bases from V and 9 bases from J, the junction contained 8 bases not matched to a gene. CDR3 amino acids: CASSLRGQGGSPLHF. CDR3 DNA sequence: TGTGCCAGCAGTCTTAGGGGACAGGGCGGTTCACCCCTCCACTTT.